This TCR beta chain was profiled in a study of cytomegalovirus exposure and HLA in healthy donors. Vbeta (60) and Jbeta (13) primers were used in the PCR. Per the study methods: An analysis performed later counted 73 million or so unique TCR beta chains (approximately 11 million of them shared). Measured with immunoSEQ multiplex PCR; TCRdb has only the in-frame clones, and not every one. The V and J calls and clone size are taken from that table; D and trimming were inferred from the DNA. The sample records 150,000 to 200,000 clones, around 86% being singletons. V shed 6 bases and J 2 bases; nucleotides not matched to a gene: 8. Germline lookup yields CDR1 MNHEY and CDR2 SMNVEV (reference sequence). This CDR3 contains 15 residues.

The chain uses TRBV27 and TRBJ1-1, with 8 bases matching TRBD1. The sequence was obtained from a woman aged 18-29 years in good health and CMV-seronegative. Sequencing input: PBMCs. The CDR3 here is CASRRDRLRNTEAFF. DNA of the CDR3: TGTGCCAGCAGACGGGACAGGTTGAGAAACACTGAAGCTTTCTTT.